The present T cell receptor beta chain was sequenced within a study of beta chain features in type 1 diabetes. cDNA synthesis used the whole RNA isolate, giving expressed TCRB sequences. Method: immunoSEQ multiplex PCR; TCRdb's copy keeps in-frame clones and lacks some. The table has 630,000 or so clones, more than 13% seen once. Findings and caveats of the study: The study found moderately but significantly shorter TCRB CDR3s in all four CD4+ subsets of Type 1 diabetes patients.

This clone occurred a few times. Its antigen is undetermined. The clonotype was recovered from a man younger than 30 with type 1 diabetes. Sample: naive CD4+ T cells from blood.

CDR3 bases: TGCAGTGCCCTATGGTCGGGAACCCAGTACTTC. Amino acids: CSALWSGTQYF. The V gene is TRBV20-1, the J gene TRBJ2-5; D perhaps matches TRBD2 (5 bases). The CDR3 is 11 residues long. Trimming stripped 6 bases from V and 8 bases from J, with 13 bases between. CDR1 DFQATT and CDR2 SNEGSKA come from the germline V gene (reference sequence).